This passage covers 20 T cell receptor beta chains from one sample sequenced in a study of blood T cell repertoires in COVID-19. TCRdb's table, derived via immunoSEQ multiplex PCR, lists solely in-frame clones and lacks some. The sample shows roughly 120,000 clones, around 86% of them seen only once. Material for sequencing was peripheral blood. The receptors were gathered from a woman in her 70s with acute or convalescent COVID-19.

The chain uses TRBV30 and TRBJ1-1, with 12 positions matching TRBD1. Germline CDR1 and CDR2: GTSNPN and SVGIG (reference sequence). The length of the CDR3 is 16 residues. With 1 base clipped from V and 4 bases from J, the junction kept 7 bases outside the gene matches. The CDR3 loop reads CAWSAPGTGGLTEAFF. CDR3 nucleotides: TGTGCCTGGAGTGCCCCAGGGACAGGGGGCCTCACTGAAGCTTTCTTT.

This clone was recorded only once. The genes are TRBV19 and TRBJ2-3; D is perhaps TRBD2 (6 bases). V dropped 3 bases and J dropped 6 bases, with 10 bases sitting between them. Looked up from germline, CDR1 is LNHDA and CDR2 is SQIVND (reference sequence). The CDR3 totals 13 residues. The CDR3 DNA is TGTGCCAGTAGTATCGGGGGTTTCGATACGCAGTATTTT. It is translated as CASSIGGFDTQYF.

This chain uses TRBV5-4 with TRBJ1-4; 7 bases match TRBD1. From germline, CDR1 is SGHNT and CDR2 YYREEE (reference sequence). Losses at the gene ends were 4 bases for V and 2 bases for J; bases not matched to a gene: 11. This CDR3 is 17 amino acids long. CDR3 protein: CASSRDRVAVTNEKLFF. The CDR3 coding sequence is TGTGCCAGCAGCCGAGACAGGGTGGCCGTGACTAATGAAAAACTGTTTTTT.

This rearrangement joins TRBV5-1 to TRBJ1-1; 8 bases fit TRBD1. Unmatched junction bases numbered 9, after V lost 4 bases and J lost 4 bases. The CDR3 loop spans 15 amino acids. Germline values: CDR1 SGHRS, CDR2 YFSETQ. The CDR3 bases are TGCGCCAGCAGCAGCGGGACAGGCGGGGGCACTGAAGCTTTCTTT. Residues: CASSSGTGGGTEAFF.

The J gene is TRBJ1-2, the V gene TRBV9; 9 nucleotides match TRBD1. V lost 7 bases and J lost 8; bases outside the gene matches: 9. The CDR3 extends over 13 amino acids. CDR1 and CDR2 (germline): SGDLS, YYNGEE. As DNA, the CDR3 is TGTGCCAGCCGGACGACAGGGGGTAAAGGCTACACCTTC. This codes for CASRTTGGKGYTF.

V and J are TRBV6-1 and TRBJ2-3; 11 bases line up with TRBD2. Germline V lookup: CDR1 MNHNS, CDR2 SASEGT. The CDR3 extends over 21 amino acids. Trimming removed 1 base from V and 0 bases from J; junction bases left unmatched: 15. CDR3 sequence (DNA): TGTGCCAGCAGTGAAGTAGTTTACGCTAGCGGGGGGCCAACTAGCACAGATACGCAGTATTTT. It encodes CASSEVVYASGGPTSTDTQYF.

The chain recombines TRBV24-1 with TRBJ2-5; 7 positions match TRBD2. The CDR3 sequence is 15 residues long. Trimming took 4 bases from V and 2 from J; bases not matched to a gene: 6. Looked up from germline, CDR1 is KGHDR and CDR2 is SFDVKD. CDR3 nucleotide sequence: TGTGCCACCAGTGACTCGGGACTAAGTCAAGAGACCCAGTACTTC. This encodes CATSDSGLSQETQYF.

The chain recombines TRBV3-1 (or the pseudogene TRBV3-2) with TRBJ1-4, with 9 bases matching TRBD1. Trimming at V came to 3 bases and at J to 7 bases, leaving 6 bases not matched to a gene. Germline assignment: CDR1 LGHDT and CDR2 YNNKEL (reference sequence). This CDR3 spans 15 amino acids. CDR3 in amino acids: CASSHGQGRGEKLFF. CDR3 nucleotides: TGTGCCAGCAGCCACGGACAGGGGAGGGGTGAAAAACTGTTTTTT.

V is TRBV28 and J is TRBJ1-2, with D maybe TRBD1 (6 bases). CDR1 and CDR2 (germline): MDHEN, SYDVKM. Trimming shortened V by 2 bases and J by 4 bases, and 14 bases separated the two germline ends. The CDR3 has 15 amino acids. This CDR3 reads CASSLMWTASYGYTF. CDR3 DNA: TGTGCCAGCAGTTTAATGTGGACAGCATCCTATGGCTACACCTTC.

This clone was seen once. The DNA of the CDR3 is TGCGCCAGCACTTCCCAGGGAGGGGATGAAAAACTGTTTTTT. It specifies CASTSQGGDEKLFF. The V and J genes are TRBV5-1 and TRBJ1-4; D might be TRBD1 (5 bases). CDR1 and CDR2 from the germline V gene are SGHRS and YFSETQ. The CDR3 length is 14 residues. V was cut by 6 bases and J by 6 bases, with 15 bases left in between.

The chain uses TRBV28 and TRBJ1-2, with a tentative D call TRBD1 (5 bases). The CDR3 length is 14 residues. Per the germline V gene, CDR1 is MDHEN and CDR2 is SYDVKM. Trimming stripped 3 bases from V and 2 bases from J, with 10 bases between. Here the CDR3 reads CASSLGGTNYGYTF. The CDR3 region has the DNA TGTGCCAGCAGTTTGGGGGGGACGAACTATGGCTACACCTTC.

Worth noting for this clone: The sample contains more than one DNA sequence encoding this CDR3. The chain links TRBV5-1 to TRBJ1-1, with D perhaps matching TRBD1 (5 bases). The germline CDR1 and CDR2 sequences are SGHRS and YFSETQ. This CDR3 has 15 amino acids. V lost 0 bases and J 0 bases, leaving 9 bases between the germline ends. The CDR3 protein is CASSLAGGLNTEAFF. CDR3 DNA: TGCGCCAGCAGCTTGGCCGGGGGATTGAACACTGAAGCTTTCTTT.

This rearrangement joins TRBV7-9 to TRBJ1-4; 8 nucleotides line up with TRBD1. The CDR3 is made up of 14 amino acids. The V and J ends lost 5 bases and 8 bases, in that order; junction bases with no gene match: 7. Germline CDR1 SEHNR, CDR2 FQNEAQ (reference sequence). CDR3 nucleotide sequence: TGTGCCAGCAGCCCAGGGGGCTTACAAGAAAAACTGTTTTTT. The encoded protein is CASSPGGLQEKLFF.

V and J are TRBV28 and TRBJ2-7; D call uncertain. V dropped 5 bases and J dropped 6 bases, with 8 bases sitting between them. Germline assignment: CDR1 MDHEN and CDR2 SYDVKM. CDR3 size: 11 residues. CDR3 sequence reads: CASSHIAEQYF. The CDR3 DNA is TGTGCCAGCAGTCACATCGCCGAGCAGTACTTC.

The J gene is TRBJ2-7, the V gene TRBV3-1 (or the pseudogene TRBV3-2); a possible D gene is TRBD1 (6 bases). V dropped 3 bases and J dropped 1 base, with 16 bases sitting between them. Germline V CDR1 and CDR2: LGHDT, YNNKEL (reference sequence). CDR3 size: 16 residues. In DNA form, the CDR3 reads TGTGCCAGCAGCCATGGTCTGAACAGGGCGTCCTACGAGCAGTACTTC. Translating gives CASSHGLNRASYEQYF.

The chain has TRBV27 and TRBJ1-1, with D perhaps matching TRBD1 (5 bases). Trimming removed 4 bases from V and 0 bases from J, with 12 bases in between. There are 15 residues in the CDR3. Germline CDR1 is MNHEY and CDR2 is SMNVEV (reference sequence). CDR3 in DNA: TGTGCCAGCAGTTCCAGGCGGGGGATGAACACTGAAGCTTTCTTT. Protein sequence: CASSSRRGMNTEAFF.

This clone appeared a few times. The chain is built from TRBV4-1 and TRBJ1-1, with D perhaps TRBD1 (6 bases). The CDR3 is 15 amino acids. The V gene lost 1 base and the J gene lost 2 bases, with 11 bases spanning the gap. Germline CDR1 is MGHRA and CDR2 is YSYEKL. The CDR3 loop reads CASSQGSRGNTEAFF. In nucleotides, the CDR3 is TGCGCCAGCAGCCAAGGCTCCAGGGGAAACACTGAAGCTTTCTTT.

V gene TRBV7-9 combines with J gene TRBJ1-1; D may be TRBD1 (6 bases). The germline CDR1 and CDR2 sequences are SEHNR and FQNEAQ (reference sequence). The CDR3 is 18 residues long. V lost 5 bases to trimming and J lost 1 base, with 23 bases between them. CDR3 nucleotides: TGTGCCAGCAGCCCAAAGGGGTGGAGCGGACAGAGGAACACTGAAGCTTTCTTT. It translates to CASSPKGWSGQRNTEAFF.

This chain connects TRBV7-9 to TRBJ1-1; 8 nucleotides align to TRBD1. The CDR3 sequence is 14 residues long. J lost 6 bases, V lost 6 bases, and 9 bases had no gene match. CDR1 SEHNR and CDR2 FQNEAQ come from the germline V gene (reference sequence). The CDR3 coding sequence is TGTGCCAGCAGGACAGGGGCGGGGAGCTCTGAAGCTTTCTTT. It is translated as CASRTGAGSSEAFF.

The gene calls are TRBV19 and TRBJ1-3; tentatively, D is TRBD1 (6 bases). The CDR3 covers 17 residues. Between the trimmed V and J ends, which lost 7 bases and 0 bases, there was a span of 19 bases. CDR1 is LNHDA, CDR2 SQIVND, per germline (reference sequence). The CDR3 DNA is TGTGCCAGTACTTGGGGCGACAGGTTAATCTCTGGAAACACCATATATTTT. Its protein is CASTWGDRLISGNTIYF.